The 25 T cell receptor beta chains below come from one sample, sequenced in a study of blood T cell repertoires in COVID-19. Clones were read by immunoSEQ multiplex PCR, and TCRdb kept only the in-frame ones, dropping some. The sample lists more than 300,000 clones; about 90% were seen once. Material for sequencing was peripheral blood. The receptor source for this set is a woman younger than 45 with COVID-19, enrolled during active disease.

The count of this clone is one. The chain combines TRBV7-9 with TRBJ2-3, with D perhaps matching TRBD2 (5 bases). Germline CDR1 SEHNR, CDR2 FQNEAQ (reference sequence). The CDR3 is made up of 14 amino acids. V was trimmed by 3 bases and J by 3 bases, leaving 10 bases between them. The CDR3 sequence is CASSFEGSTDTQYF. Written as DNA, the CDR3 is TGTGCCAGCAGCTTTGAGGGCTCAACAGATACGCAGTATTTT.

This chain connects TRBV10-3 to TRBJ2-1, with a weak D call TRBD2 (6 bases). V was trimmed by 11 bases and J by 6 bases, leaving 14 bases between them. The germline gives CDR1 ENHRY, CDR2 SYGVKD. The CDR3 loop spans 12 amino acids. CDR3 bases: TGTGCCTCCGGGGGACCCGGCAATGAGCAGTTCTTC. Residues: CASGGPGNEQFF.

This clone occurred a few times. The CDR3 region has the DNA TGTGCCAGCAGTTACGGGAGTCCAGAGACCCAGTACTTC. This encodes CASSYGSPETQYF. The chain employs TRBV6-2 or TRBV6-3 and TRBJ2-5; D perhaps matches TRBD2 (5 bases). CDR3 size: 13 residues. The V end was cut by 2 bases, the J end by 4 bases, with 8 bases between. Germline V gene data show CDR1 as MNHEY and CDR2 as SVGEGT.

CDR3 sequence (DNA): TGTGCCTGGCGGAAAAGGGGTTACACTGAAGCTTTCTTT. This encodes CAWRKRGYTEAFF. The V call is TRBV30, the J call TRBJ1-1, with D perhaps TRBD1 (5 bases). The V gene lost 5 bases and the J gene lost 3 bases, with 13 bases spanning the gap. CDR3 length equals 13 residues. CDR1 and CDR2 (germline): GTSNPN, SVGIG (reference sequence).

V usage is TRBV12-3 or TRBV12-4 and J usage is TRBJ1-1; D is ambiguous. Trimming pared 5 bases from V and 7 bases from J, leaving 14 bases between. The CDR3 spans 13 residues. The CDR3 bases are TGTGCCAGCAGTCTCACGGACTTTGGTGAAGCTTTCTTT. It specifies CASSLTDFGEAFF.

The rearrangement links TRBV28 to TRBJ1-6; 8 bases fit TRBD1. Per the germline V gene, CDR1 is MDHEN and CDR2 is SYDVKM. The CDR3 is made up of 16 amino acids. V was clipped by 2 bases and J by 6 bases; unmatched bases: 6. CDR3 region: CASSLGGQGFNSPLHF. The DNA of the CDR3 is TGTGCCAGCAGTTTAGGAGGACAGGGTTTTAATTCACCCCTCCACTTT.

The CDR3 nucleotides are TGTGCCAGCATGGGCAGGGGGCCTCAGCCCCAGCATTTT. It yields the protein CASMGRGPQPQHF. This chain connects TRBV6-5 to TRBJ1-5; 8 nucleotides line up with TRBD1. The V segment lost 7 bases and the J segment 6 bases; nucleotides outside the gene matches: 5. The CDR3 contains 13 residues. Germline V lookup: CDR1 MNHEY, CDR2 SVGAGI.

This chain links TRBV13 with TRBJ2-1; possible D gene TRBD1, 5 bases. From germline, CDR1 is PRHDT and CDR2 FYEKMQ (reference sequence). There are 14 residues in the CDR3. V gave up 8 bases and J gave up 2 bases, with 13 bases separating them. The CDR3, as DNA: TGTGCCAGCGGAAAAAGGGGAACCTACAATGAGCAGTTCTTC. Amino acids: CASGKRGTYNEQFF. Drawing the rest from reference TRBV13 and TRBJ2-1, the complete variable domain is AAGVIQSPRHLIKEKRETATLKCYPIPRHDTVYWYQQGPGQDPQFLISFYEKMQSDKGSIPDRFSAQQFSDYHSELNMSSLELGDSALYFCASGKRGTYNEQFFGPGTRLTVL.

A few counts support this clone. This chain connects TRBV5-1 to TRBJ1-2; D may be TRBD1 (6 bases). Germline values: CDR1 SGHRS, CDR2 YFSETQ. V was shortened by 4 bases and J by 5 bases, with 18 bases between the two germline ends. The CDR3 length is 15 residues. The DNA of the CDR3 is TGCGCCAGCAGCCCCAGGTCCGGGACACCTTATGGCTACACCTTC. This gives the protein CASSPRSGTPYGYTF.

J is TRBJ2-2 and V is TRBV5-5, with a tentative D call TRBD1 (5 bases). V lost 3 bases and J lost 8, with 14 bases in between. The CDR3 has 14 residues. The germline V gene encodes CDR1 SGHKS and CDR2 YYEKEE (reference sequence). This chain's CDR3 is CASSSRQPWGELFF. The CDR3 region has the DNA TGTGCCAGCAGCTCGAGACAGCCGTGGGGGGAGCTGTTTTTT.

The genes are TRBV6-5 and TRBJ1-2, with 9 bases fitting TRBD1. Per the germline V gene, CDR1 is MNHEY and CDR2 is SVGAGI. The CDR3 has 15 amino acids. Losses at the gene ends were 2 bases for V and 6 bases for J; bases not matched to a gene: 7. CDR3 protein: CASSYLRTGVHGYTF. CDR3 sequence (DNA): TGTGCCAGCAGTTACCTACGGACAGGGGTCCATGGCTACACCTTC.

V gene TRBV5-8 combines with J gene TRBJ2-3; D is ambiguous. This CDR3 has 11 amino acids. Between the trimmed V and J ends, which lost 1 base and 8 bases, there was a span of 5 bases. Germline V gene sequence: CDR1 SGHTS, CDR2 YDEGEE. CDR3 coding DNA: TGTGCCAGCAGCTTGACTTTTACGCAGTATTTT. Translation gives CASSLTFTQYF.

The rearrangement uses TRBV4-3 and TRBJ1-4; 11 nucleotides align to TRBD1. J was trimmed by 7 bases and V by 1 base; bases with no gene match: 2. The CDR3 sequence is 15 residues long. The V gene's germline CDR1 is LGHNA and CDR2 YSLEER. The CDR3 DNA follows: TGCGCCAGCAGCCAAGCCGGGACAGGGGGTGAAAAACTGTTTTTT. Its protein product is CASSQAGTGGEKLFF.

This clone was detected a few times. CDR3 nucleotide sequence: TGTGCCAGCAGCCAAGCCTGTGGCAGAGGCCACGAGCAGTACTTC. Its protein is CASSQACGRGHEQYF. The chain links TRBV3-1 (or the pseudogene TRBV3-2) to TRBJ2-7; D unclear. This CDR3 is 15 amino acids long. Per germline, CDR1 LGHDT and CDR2 YNNKEL (reference sequence). The germline V and J ends were trimmed by 1 base and 5 bases, with 15 bases remaining between them.

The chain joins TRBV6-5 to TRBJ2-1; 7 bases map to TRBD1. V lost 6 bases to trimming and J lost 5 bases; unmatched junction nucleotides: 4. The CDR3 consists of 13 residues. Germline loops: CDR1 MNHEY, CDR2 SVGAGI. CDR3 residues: CASRGTANNEQFF. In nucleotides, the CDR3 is TGTGCCAGCAGGGGGACAGCCAACAATGAGCAGTTCTTC.

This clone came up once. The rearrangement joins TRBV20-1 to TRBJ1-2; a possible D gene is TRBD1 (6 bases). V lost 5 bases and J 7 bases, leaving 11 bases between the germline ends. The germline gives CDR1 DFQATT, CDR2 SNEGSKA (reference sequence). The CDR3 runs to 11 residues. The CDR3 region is CSADNRAGYTF. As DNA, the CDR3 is TGCAGTGCTGATAACAGGGCTGGCTACACCTTC.

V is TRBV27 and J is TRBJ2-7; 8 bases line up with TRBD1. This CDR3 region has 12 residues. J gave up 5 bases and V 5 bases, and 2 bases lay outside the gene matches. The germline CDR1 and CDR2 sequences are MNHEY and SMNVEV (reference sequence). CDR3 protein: CASSAQGDEQYF. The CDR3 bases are TGTGCCAGCAGTGCACAGGGGGACGAGCAGTACTTC.

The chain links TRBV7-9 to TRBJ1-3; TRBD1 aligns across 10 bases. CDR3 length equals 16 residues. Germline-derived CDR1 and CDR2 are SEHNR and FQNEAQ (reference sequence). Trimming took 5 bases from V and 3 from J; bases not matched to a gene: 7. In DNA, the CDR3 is TGTGCCAGCAGCCCCGGGACAGGGGAAATTGGAAACACCATATATTTT. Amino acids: CASSPGTGEIGNTIYF.

DNA for the CDR3: TGCGCCAGCAGCCAGGTACAGGGGGACTATGGCTACACCTTC. This codes for CASSQVQGDYGYTF. The chain combines TRBV4-1 with TRBJ1-2, with TRBD1 identical over 8 bases. The CDR3 extends over 14 amino acids. Germline-derived CDR1 and CDR2 are MGHRA and YSYEKL. V gave up 3 bases and J gave up 3 bases; unmatched junction bases: 3.

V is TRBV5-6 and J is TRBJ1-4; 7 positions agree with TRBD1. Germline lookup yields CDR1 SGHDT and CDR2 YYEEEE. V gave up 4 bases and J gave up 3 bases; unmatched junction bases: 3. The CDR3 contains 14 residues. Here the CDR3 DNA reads TGTGCCAGCAGCCAGGGGGACGCTAATGAAAAACTGTTTTTT. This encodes CASSQGDANEKLFF.

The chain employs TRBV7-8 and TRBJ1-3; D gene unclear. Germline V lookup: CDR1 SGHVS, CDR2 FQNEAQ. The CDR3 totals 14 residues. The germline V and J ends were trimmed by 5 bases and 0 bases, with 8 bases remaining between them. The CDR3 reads CASSPSGSGNTIYF. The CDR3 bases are TGTGCCAGCAGCCCCTCAGGCTCTGGAAACACCATATATTTT. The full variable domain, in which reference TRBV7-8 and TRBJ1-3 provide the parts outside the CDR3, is GAGVSQSPRYKVAKRGQDVALRCDPISGHVSLFWYQQALGQGPEFLTYFQNEAQLDKSGLPSDRFFAERPEGSVSTLKIQRTQQEDSAVYLCASSPSGSGNTIYFGEGSWLTVV.

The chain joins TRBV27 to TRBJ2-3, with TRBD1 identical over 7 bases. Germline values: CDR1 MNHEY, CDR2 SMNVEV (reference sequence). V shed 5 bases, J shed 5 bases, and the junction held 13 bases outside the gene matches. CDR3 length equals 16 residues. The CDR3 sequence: CASSLTGEFGGDTQYF. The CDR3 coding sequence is TGTGCCAGCAGTCTAACAGGGGAGTTTGGTGGAGATACGCAGTATTTT.

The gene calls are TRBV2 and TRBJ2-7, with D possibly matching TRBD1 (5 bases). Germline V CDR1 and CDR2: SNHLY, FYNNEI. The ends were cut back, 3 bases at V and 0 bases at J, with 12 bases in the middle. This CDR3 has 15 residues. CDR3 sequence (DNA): TGTGCCAGCAGTGATTTGGCTGACAGCTCCTACGAGCAGTACGTC. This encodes CASSDLADSSYEQYV.

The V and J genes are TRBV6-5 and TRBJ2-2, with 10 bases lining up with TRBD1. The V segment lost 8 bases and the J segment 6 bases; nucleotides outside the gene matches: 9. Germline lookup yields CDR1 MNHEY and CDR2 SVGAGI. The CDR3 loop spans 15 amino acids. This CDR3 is CASSPGTGVPGELFF. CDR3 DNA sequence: TGTGCCAGCTCCCCTGGGACAGGGGTCCCCGGGGAGCTGTTTTTT.

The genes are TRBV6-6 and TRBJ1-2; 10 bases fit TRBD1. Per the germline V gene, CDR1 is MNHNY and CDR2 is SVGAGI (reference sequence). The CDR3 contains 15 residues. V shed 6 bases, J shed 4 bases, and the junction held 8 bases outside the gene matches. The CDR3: CASSPGQGTFYGYTF. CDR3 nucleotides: TGTGCCAGCAGCCCGGGACAGGGGACATTCTATGGCTACACCTTC.